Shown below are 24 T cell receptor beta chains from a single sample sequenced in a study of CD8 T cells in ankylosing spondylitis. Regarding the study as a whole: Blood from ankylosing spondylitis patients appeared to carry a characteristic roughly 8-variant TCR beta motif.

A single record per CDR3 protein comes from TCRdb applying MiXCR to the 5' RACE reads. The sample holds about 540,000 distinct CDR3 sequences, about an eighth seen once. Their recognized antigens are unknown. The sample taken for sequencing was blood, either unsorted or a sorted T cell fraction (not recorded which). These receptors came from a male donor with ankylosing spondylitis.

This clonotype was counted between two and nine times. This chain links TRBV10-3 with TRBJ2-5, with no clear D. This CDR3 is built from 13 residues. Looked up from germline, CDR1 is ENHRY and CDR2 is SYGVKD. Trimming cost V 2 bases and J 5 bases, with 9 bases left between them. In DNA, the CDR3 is TGTGCCATCAGTGAGGTTGGCATCGAGACCCAGTACTTC. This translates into CAISEVGIETQYF.

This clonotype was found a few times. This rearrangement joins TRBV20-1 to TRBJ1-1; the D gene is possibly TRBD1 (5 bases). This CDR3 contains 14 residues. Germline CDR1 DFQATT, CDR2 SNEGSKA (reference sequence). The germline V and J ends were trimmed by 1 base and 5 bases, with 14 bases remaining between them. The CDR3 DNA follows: TGCAGTGCTAGAGGGGACGGCCCCTGGACTGAAGCTTTCTTT. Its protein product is CSARGDGPWTEAFF.

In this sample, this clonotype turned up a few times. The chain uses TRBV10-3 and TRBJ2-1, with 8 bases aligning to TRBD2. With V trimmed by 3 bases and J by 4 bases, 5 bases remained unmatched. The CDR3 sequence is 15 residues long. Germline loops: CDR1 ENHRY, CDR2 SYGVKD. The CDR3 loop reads CAISDTGTRYNEQFF. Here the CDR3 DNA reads TGTGCCATCAGTGATACCGGGACTAGATACAATGAGCAGTTCTTC.

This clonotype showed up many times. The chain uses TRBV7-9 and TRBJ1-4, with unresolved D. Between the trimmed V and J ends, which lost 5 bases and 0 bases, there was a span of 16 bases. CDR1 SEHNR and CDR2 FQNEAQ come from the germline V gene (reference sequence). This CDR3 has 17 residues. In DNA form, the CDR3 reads TGTGCCAGCAGCCCACCCCCGCGGCTTGCAACTAATGAAAAACTGTTTTTT. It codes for CASSPPPRLATNEKLFF.

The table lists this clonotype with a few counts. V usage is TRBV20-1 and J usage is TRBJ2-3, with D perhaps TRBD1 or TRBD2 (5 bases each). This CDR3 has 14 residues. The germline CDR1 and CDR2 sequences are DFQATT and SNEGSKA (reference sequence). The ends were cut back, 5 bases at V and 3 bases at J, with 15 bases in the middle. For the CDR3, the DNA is TGCAGTGCTCGGGACGTAAGGTTGACAGATACGCAGTATTTT. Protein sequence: CSARDVRLTDTQYF.

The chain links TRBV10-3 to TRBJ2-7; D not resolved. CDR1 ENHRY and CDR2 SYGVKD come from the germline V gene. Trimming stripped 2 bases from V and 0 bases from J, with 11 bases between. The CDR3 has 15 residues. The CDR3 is CAISEGVGSSYEQYF. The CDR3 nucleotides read TGTGCCATCAGTGAGGGGGTCGGGTCCTCCTACGAGCAGTACTTC.

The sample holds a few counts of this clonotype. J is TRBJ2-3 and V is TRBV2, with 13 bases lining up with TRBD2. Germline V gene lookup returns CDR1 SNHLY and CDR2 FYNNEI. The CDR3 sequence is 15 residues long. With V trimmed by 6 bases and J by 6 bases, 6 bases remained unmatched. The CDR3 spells CASRSGTSGKDTQYF. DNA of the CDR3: TGTGCCAGCAGATCCGGGACTAGCGGGAAGGATACGCAGTATTTT.

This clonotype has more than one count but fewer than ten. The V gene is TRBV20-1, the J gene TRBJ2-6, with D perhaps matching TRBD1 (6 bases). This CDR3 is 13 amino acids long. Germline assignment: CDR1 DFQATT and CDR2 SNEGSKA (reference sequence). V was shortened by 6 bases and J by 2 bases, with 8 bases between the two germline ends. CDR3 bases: TGCAGTGCCAGGACAGCTGGGGCCAACGTCCTGACTTTC. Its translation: CSARTAGANVLTF.

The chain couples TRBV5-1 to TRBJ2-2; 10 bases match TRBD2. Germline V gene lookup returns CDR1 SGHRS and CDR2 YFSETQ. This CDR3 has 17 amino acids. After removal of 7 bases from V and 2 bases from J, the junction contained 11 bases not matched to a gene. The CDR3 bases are TGCGCCAGCGGATATCCCCGGACTAGCGGAAACACCGGGGAGCTGTTTTTT. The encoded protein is CASGYPRTSGNTGELFF.

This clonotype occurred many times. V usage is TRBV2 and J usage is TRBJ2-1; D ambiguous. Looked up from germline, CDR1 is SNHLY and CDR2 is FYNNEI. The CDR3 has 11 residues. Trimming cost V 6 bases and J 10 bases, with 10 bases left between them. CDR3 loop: CASRGEVEQFF. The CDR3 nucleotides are TGTGCCAGCAGGGGCGAAGTAGAGCAGTTCTTC.

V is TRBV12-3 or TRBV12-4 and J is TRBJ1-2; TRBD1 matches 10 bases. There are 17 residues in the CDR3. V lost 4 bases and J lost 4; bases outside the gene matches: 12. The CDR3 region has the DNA TGTGCCAGCAGTTCCCGGGACAGGGGCCCTATGGGCTATGGCTACACCTTC. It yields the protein CASSSRDRGPMGYGYTF.

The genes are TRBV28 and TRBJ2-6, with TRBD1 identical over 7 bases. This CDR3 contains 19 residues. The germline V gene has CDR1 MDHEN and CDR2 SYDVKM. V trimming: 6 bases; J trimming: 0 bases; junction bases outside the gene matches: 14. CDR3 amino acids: CASSSPRGQSLSGANVLTF. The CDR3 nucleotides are TGTGCCAGCAGCTCACCACGGGGACAGAGTCTCTCTGGGGCCAACGTCCTGACTTTC.

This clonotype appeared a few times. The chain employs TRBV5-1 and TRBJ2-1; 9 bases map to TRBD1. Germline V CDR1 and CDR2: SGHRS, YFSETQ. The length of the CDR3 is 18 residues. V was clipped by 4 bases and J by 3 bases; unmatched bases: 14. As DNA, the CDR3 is TGCGCCAGCAGCATGGACGGGACAGGGACGGGGAGCTACAATGAGCAGTTCTTC. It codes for CASSMDGTGTGSYNEQFF. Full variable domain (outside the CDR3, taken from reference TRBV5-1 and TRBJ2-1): KAGVTQTPRYLIKTRGQQVTLSCSPISGHRSVSWYQQTPGQGLQFLFEYFSETQRNKGNFPGRFSGRQFSNSRSEMNVSTLELGDSALYLCASSMDGTGTGSYNEQFFGPGTRLTVL.

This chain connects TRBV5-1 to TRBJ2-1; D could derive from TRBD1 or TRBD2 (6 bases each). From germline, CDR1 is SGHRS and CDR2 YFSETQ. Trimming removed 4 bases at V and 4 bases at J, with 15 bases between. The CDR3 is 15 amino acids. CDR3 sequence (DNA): TGCGCCAGCAGCCCCGTGGGCGGGACATACAATGAGCAGTTCTTC. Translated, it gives CASSPVGGTYNEQFF.

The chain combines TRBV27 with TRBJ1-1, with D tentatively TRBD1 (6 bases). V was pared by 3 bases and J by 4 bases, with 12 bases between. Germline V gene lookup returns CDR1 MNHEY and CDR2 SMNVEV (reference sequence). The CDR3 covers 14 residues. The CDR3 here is CASSFRGLVTEAFF. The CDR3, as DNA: TGTGCCAGCAGTTTCAGGGGTTTGGTCACTGAAGCTTTCTTT.

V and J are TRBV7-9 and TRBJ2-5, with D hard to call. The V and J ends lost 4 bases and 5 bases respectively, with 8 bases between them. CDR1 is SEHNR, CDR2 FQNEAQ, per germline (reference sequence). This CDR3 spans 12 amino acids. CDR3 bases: TGTGCCAGCAGCTCCCGGTGGGAGACCCAGTACTTC. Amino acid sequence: CASSSRWETQYF.

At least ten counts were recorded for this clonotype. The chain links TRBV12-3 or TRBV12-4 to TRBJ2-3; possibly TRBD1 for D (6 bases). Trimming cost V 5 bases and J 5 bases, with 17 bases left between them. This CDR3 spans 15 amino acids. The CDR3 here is CASSAQGQRKDTQYF. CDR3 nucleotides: TGTGCCAGCAGTGCGCAGGGGCAAAGAAAAGATACGCAGTATTTT.

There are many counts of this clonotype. The CDR3 spells CASSETRFPDRGRDTQYF. CDR3 nucleotides: TGTGCCAGCAGTGAAACCCGGTTCCCGGACAGGGGACGAGATACGCAGTATTTT. This sequence joins TRBV25-1 and TRBJ2-3; 9 bases are shared with TRBD1. With V trimmed by 2 bases and J by 5 bases, 14 bases remained unmatched. Germline assignment: CDR1 MGHDK and CDR2 SYGVNS. This CDR3 has 18 residues.

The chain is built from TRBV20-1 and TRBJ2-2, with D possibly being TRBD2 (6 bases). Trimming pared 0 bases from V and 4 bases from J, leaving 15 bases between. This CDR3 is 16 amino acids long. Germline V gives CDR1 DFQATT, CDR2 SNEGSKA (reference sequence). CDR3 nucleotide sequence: TGCAGTGCTAGAGATATTAGCGGAGGGGCCACCGGGGAGCTGTTTTTT. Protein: CSARDISGGATGELFF.

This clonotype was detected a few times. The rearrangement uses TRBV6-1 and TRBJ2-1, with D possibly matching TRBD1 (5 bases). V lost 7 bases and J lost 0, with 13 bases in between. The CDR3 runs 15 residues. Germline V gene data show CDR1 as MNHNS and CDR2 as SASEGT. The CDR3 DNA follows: TGTGCCAGCATCGACAGCCCGAGCTCCTACAATGAGCAGTTCTTC. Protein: CASIDSPSSYNEQFF.

The CDR3 nucleotides read TGTGCCAGCAGCTTGGGAGCTTTCTACGAGCAGTACGTC. This gives the protein CASSLGAFYEQYV. The chain is built from TRBV7-2 and TRBJ2-7; possibly TRBD2 for D (5 bases). Trimming took off 3 bases at V and 3 bases at J, with 9 bases between the two ends. The CDR3 loop spans 13 amino acids. Germline V gene data show CDR1 as SGHTA and CDR2 as FQGNSA.

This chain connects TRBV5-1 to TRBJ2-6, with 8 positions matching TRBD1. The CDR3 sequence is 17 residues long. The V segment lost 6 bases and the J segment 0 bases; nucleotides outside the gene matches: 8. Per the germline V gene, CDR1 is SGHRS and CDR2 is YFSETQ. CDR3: CASNLGTGVSGANVLTF. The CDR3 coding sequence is TGCGCCAGCAACCTCGGGACAGGCGTCTCTGGGGCCAACGTCCTGACTTTC. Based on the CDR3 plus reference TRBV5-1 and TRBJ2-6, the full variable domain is KAGVTQTPRYLIKTRGQQVTLSCSPISGHRSVSWYQQTPGQGLQFLFEYFSETQRNKGNFPGRFSGRQFSNSRSEMNVSTLELGDSALYLCASNLGTGVSGANVLTFGAGSRLTVL.

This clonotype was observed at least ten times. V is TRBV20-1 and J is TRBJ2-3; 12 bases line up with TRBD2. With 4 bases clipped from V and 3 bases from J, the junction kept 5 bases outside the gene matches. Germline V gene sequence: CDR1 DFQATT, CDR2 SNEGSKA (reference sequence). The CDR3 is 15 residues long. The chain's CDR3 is CSATETSGSTDTQYF. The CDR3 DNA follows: TGCAGTGCTACTGAGACTAGCGGGAGTACAGATACGCAGTATTTT.

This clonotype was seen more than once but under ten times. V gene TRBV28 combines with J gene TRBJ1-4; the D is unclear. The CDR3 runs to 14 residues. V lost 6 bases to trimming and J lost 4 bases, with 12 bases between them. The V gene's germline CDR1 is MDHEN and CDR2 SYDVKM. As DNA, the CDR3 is TGTGCCAGCAGCTTCAGTTTACTTAATGAAAAACTGTTTTTT. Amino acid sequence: CASSFSLLNEKLFF.